This TCR beta chain originates from a study of blood T cell repertoires in COVID-19. This CDR3 is built from 16 residues. Trimming at V came to 4 bases and at J to 6 bases, leaving 11 bases not matched to a gene. Germline V gene sequence: CDR1 LGHDT, CDR2 YNNKEL (reference sequence). Method: immunoSEQ multiplex PCR; TCRdb's copy keeps in-frame clones and lacks some. The sample carries fewer than 300,000 clones, roughly 77% recorded once. This sequence originates from a woman aged 80 or over with acute or convalescent COVID-19. The V gene is TRBV3-1 (or the pseudogene TRBV3-2), the J gene TRBJ1-5, with 8 positions matching TRBD1. Sequencing was carried out using peripheral blood. The CDR3 spells CASSPSSPGGSQPQHF. The CDR3 DNA reads TGTGCCAGCAGCCCGTCCAGCCCAGGGGGCAGTCAGCCCCAGCATTTT.